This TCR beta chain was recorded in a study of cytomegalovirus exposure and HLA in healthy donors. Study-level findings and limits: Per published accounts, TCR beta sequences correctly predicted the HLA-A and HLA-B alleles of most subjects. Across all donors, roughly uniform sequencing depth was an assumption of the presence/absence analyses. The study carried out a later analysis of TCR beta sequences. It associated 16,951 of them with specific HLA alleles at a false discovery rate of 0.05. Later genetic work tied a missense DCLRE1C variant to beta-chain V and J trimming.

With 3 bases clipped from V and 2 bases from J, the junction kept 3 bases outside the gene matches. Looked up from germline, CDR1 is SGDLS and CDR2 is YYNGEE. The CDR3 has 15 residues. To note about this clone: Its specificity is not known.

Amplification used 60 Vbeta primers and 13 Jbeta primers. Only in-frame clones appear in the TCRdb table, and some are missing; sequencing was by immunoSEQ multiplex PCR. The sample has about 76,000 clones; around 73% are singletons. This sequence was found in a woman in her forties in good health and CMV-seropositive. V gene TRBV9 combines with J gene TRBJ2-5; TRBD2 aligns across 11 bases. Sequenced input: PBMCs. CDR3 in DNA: TGTGCCAGCAGCGCGACTAGCGGGGTACAAGAGACCCAGTACTTC. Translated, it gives CASSATSGVQETQYF.